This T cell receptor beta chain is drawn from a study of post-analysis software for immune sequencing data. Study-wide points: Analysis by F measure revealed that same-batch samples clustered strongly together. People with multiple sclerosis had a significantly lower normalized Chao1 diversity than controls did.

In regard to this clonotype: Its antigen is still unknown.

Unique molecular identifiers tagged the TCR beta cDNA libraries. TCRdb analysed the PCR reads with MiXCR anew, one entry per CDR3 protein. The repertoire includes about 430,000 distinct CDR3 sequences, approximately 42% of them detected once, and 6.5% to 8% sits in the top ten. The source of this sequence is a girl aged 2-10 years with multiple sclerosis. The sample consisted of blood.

The CDR3 DNA is TGTGCCAGCAGTTTAGGACAGGGTCTGACAGATACGCAGTATTTT. It codes for CASSLGQGLTDTQYF. The J gene is TRBJ2-3, the V gene TRBV28; TRBD1 matches 8 bases. The germline gives CDR1 MDHEN, CDR2 SYDVKM. The junction had 4 bases not matched to a gene; V was cut back by 2 bases and J by 3 bases. The CDR3 extends over 15 amino acids. The complete variable domain, with remaining parts taken from reference TRBV28 and TRBJ2-3, reads DVKVTQSSRYLVKRTGEKVFLECVQDMDHENMFWYRQDPGLGLRLIYFSYDVKMKEKGDIPEGYSVSREKKERFSLILESASTNQTSMYLCASSLGQGLTDTQYFGPGTRLTVL.